Each of the 16 T cell receptor beta chains below was sequenced from the same sample in a study of shared clonotypes between healthy human individuals. Naive CD8 cells comprised CD45RO-negative, CCR7-positively selected cells, excluding terminally differentiated effector memory CD45RA+ cells. Profiling relied on immunoSEQ multiplex PCR, and the TCRdb table lists in-frame clones only, not all of them. Altogether about 1.9 million clones are present, just under 95% being singletons, with the ten largest covering 1.5% to 2%. The sequencing sample was made of naive CD8+ T cells from PBMCs. The receptors come from a man younger than 30 in good health. Some clones in this sample may be carry-over from other donors' samples.

The chain is built from TRBV2 and TRBJ1-5, with D possibly being TRBD1 (5 bases). V was shortened by 8 bases and J by 0 bases, with 14 bases between the two germline ends. The germline gives CDR1 SNHLY, CDR2 FYNNEI. This CDR3 region has 15 residues. CDR3 residues: CASLGGDYSNQPQHF. Here the CDR3 DNA reads TGTGCCAGCTTGGGGGGAGATTATAGCAATCAGCCCCAGCATTTT.

This chain uses TRBV28 with TRBJ2-1, with 9 bases identical to TRBD2. CDR1 is MDHEN, CDR2 SYDVKM, per germline. V dropped 3 bases and J dropped 7; count of bases not matched to a gene: 4. This CDR3 comprises 14 residues. The CDR3 region has the DNA TGTGCCAGCAGTTTGGGGACTAGCAGAAATGAGCAGTTCTTC. It is translated as CASSLGTSRNEQFF.

The chain is built from TRBV28 and TRBJ1-2, with D perhaps matching TRBD1 (5 bases). CDR3 size: 12 residues. Between the trimmed V and J ends, which lost 5 bases and 8 bases, there was a span of 12 bases. CDR1 is MDHEN, CDR2 SYDVKM, per germline. CDR3 in amino acids: CASSRGPRGYTF. Here the CDR3 DNA reads TGTGCCAGCAGTCGGGGCCCCCGCGGCTACACCTTC.

The genes are TRBV29-1 and TRBJ1-4; no clear D gene. Trimming removed 7 bases at V and 5 bases at J, with 11 bases between. This CDR3 contains 12 residues. The V gene's germline CDR1 is SQVTM and CDR2 ANQGSEA. DNA for the CDR3: TGCAGCGCAATGGGCATCAATGAAAAACTGTTTTTT. Translated, it gives CSAMGINEKLFF.

The chain couples TRBV27 to TRBJ2-7; perhaps TRBD1 as D (6 bases). The CDR3 covers 16 residues. V lost 1 base, J lost 3 bases, and 16 bases lay in between. Germline V gene lookup returns CDR1 MNHEY and CDR2 SMNVEV (reference sequence). The CDR3 region is CASSLLWNRVNYEQYF. The DNA for the CDR3 is TGTGCCAGCAGTTTATTGTGGAACAGGGTCAACTACGAGCAGTACTTC.

The chain combines TRBV9 with TRBJ1-5, with D perhaps TRBD1 (6 bases). Germline CDR1 reads SGDLS; CDR2 reads YYNGEE. The V end lost 0 bases, the J end lost 8 bases, and 12 bases lay between the germline ends. The CDR3 has 14 amino acids. As DNA, the CDR3 is TGTGCCAGCAGCGTAGGGGCCAAGGGGGAGCCCCAGCATTTT. It yields the protein CASSVGAKGEPQHF.

V usage is TRBV11-3 and J usage is TRBJ1-2; 7 nucleotides line up with TRBD1. Germline-derived CDR1 and CDR2 are SGHNT and YENEEA. Trimming cost V 5 bases and J 4 bases; bases outside gene matches: 22. CDR3 size: 19 residues. The CDR3 is CASSKGAEIRIRPAYGYTF. CDR3 DNA sequence: TGTGCCAGCAGCAAGGGGGCTGAAATCCGGATTCGGCCTGCCTATGGCTACACCTTC. Full variable domain (remainder filled in from reference TRBV11-3 and TRBJ1-2): EAGVVQSPRYKIIEKKQPVAFWCNPISGHNTLYWYLQNLGQGPELLIRYENEEAVDDSQLPKDRFSAERLKGVDSTLKIQPAELGDSAVYLCASSKGAEIRIRPAYGYTFGSGTRLTVV.

Details on this clone: The identical CDR3 is also encoded by other nucleotide sequences in the sample. The rearrangement uses TRBV28 and TRBJ2-3; D not resolved. Germline V gene lookup returns CDR1 MDHEN and CDR2 SYDVKM. Trimming pared 3 bases from V and 0 bases from J, leaving 7 bases between. The length of the CDR3 is 14 residues. As DNA, the CDR3 is TGTGCCAGCAGTTTTTTAGGGAGCACAGATACGCAGTATTTT. Protein sequence: CASSFLGSTDTQYF.

This chain joins TRBV7-9 and TRBJ2-7; possibly TRBD1 or TRBD2 for D (6 bases each). Germline V gene sequence: CDR1 SEHNR, CDR2 FQNEAQ (reference sequence). Trimming shortened V by 6 bases and J by 3 bases, and 18 bases separated the two germline ends. The CDR3 sequence is 15 residues long. The CDR3 protein is CASSPRGTRYYEQYF. The CDR3 DNA follows: TGTGCCAGCAGTCCACGGGGGACACGCTACTACGAGCAGTACTTC.

This chain connects TRBV7-8 to TRBJ2-3; TRBD2 aligns across 12 bases. The CDR3 totals 16 residues. Per the germline V gene, CDR1 is SGHVS and CDR2 is FQNEAQ. Trimming at V came to 1 base and at J to 5 bases, leaving 4 bases not matched to a gene. In nucleotides, the CDR3 is TGTGCCAGCAGCTTAGGTTCTAGCGGGAGGGTAGATACGCAGTATTTT. It translates to CASSLGSSGRVDTQYF.

The J gene is TRBJ2-2, the V gene TRBV7-8, with 10 nucleotides matching TRBD1. The CDR3 sequence is 16 residues long. V lost 5 bases, J lost 6 bases, and 9 bases stayed unmatched. Germline V gene lookup returns CDR1 SGHVS and CDR2 FQNEAQ. CDR3 amino acids: CASSTRQGAMSGELFF. Here the CDR3 DNA reads TGTGCCAGCAGCACTCGACAGGGGGCTATGTCCGGGGAGCTGTTTTTT.

This clone appeared a single time. This chain uses TRBV19 with TRBJ2-2; D remains unclear. Germline loops: CDR1 LNHDA, CDR2 SQIVND (reference sequence). V dropped 5 bases and J dropped 6 bases, with 7 bases sitting between them. This CDR3 region has 12 residues. The CDR3 loop reads CASSFRPGELFF. The DNA of the CDR3 is TGTGCCAGTAGTTTCAGGCCCGGGGAGCTGTTTTTT.

Comment on this clone: Other nucleotide sequences from this sample produce the same CDR3. The chain joins TRBV2 to TRBJ1-5; D gene unclear. Germline V lookup: CDR1 SNHLY, CDR2 FYNNEI. V was clipped by 6 bases and J by 2 bases, with 8 bases between them. The CDR3 loop spans 13 amino acids. As DNA, the CDR3 is TGTGCCAGCAGGGTTGGGGGCAATCAGCCCCAGCATTTT. This translates into CASRVGGNQPQHF.

J is TRBJ1-2 and V is TRBV29-1; D possibly corresponds to TRBD1 (6 bases). CDR1 is SQVTM and CDR2 is ANQGSEA in the germline V gene. Trimming removed 7 bases from V and 3 bases from J, with 18 bases in between. The CDR3 has 14 amino acids. The CDR3 DNA follows: TGCAGCGCTCCGTCGGGCCAGGGGCACTATGGCTACACCTTC. Residues: CSAPSGQGHYGYTF.

Worth noting for this clone: In the same sample, other DNA sequences code for this CDR3. This chain uses TRBV5-1 with TRBJ1-5; D is unclear. The CDR3 totals 14 residues. The ends were cut back, 0 bases at V and 2 bases at J, with 6 bases in the middle. Per the germline V gene, CDR1 is SGHRS and CDR2 is YFSETQ. CDR3 DNA: TGCGCCAGCAGCTTGGGGGAGCGCAATCAGCCCCAGCATTTT. It encodes CASSLGERNQPQHF.

This chain uses TRBV6-5 with TRBJ2-7, with D possibly matching TRBD2 (5 bases). CDR1 and CDR2 from the germline V gene are MNHEY and SVGAGI. V dropped 0 bases and J dropped 4 bases, with 13 bases sitting between them. The CDR3 consists of 15 residues. CDR3 sequence reads: CASSYSVGVRYEQYF. In DNA, the CDR3 is TGTGCCAGCAGTTACTCGGTGGGAGTAAGGTACGAGCAGTACTTC.